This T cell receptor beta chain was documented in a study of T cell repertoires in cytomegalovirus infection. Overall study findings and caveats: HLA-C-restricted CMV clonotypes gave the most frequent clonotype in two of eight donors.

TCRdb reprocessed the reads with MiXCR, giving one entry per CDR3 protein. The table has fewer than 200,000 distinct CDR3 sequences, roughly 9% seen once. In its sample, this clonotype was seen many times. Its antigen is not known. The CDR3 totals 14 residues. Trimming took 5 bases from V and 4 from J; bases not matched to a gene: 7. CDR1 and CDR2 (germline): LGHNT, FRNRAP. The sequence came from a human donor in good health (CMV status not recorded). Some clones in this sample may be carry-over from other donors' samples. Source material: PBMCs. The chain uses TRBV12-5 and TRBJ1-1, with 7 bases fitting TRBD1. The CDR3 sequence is CASGNRGEGTEAFF. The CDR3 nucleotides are TGTGCTAGTGGTAACAGGGGCGAGGGCACTGAAGCTTTCTTT.